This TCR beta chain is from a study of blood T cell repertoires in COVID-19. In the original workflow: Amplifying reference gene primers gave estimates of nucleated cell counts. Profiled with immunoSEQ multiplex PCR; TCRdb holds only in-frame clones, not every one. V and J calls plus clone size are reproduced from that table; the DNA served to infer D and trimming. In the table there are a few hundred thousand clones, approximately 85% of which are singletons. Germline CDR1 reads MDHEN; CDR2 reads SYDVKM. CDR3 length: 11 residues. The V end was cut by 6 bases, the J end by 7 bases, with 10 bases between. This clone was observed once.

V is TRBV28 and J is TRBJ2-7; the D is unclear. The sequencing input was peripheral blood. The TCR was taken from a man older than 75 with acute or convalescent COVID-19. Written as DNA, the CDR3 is TGTGCCAGCAGCACCCCGGGTGAGCAGTACTTC. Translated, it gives CASSTPGEQYF.